The clone carrying this T cell receptor beta chain appeared many times. The germline gene is not matched at one end of the junction; a read error may be the cause. The sample comes from a study of T cells in Graves' hyperthyroidism and ophthalmopathy. TCR beta CDR3 region amplification was performed from RNA transcripts. HTBI primers were employed in a first-round RT-PCR of the TCR CDR3. TCRdb analysed the multiplex PCR reads with MiXCR anew, one entry per CDR3 protein. Here the sample spans more than 450,000 distinct CDR3 sequences, around 15% being singletons. Absence of ophthalmopathy progression within 18 months defined stable Graves' hyperthyroidism. Used for diagnoses were clinical symptoms, serum thyroxine and TRAb, thyroid ultrasound and orbital computed tomography. The authors took PBMCs from over 8.5 ml fresh peripheral blood. Material for sequencing was blood. This clonotype was obtained from a woman aged 40-49 years with Graves' hyperthyroidism.

This chain's CDR3 is CASSRTSAPSYNKQFF. CDR3 in DNA: TGTGCCAGCAGCCGGACTAGCGCTCCGTCCTACAATAAGCAGTTCTTC. The chain combines TRBV7-2 with TRBJ2-1; 9 bases align to TRBD2. CDR1 is SGHTA, CDR2 FQGNSA, per germline. The CDR3 is made up of 16 amino acids.